This T cell receptor beta chain was sequenced for a study of radiation and T cells in renal cell carcinoma. The time point denotes: blood 4 weeks post-SBRT, at nephrectomy. The sample's treatment: 15 Gy SBRT to primary tumor, nephrectomy 4 weeks later. The data were produced by immunoSEQ multiplex PCR, yet TCRdb's version contains in-frame clones alone and is incomplete. The sample carries 65,000 or so clones, over 65% recorded once. V dropped 4 bases and J dropped 1; count of bases not matched to a gene: 2. This CDR3 contains 13 residues. Germline CDR1 and CDR2: GTSNPN and SVGIG (reference sequence). This clone was counted between two and nine times.

The chain links TRBV30 to TRBJ1-1; 8 nucleotides line up with TRBD1. Specimen: blood, collected from a patient whose treatment included radiotherapy and nephrectomy. This receptor was identified in a man aged 60-69 years with renal cell carcinoma. The CDR3 DNA follows: TGTGCCTGGACGGGACAGGCGAACACTGAAGCTTTCTTT. It codes for CAWTGQANTEAFF.